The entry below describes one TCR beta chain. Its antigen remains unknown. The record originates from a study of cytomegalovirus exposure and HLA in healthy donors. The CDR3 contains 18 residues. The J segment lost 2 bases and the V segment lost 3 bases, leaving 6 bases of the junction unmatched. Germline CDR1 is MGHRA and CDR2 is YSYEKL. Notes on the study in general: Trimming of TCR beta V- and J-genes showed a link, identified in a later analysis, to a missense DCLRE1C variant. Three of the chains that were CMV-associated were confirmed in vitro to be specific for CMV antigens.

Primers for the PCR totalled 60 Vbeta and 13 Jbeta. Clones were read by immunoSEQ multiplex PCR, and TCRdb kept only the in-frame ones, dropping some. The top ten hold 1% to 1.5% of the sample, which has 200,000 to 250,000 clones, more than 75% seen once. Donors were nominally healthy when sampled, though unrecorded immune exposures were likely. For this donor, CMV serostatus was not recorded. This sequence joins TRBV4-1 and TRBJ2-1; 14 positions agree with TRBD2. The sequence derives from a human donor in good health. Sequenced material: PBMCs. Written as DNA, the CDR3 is TGCGCCAGCAGCCAGGCGACTAGCGGGAGGGAAACCTACAATGAGCAGTTCTTC. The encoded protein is CASSQATSGRETYNEQFF.